This T cell receptor beta chain was profiled in a study of cytomegalovirus exposure and HLA in healthy donors. This clone was detected a few times. The J segment lost 8 bases and the V segment lost 3 bases, leaving 4 bases of the junction unmatched. Germline V gene lookup returns CDR1 ENHRY and CDR2 SYGVKD. The CDR3 runs to 13 residues. PCR primers comprised 60 Vbeta and 13 Jbeta primers. Measured with immunoSEQ multiplex PCR; TCRdb has only the in-frame clones, and not every one. The sample has some 87,000 clones, approximately 79% seen once. The clonotype was recovered from a man between 25 and 39 years old in good health and CMV-seronegative. The material sequenced was PBMCs. This chain joins TRBV10-3 and TRBJ1-2; 9 bases are a match to TRBD1. CDR3 DNA: TGTGCCATCAGTGAACAGGGGGCAGGAGGCTACACCTTC. This translates into CAISEQGAGGYTF.